A selection of T cell receptor beta chains follows, all from one sample in a study of blood T cells in healthy people across ages. TCRdb processed the 5' RACE reads anew with MiXCR; each CDR3 protein has one entry. The table includes about 1.4 million distinct CDR3 sequences, approximately 60% detected once. Sequencing input: blood. The receptor source for this set is a man between 18 and 29 years old in good health. The CDR3 runs from the conserved cysteine through the conserved F or W. Each record gives: D gene, V gene, J gene, clone size, CDR3 protein, CDR3 DNA. A D gene is named only where the DNA matches it firmly. Clone size is given for some rows only: seen once, a few or many times, or a class if the clone is expanded.

>TRBD1|TRBV20-1|TRBJ1-2|few
CSAPRDSYGYTF
TGCAGTGCCCCCCGGGACAGCTATGGCTACACCTTC
>.|TRBV11-2|TRBJ2-7|.
CASSPSHVNEQYF
TGTGCCAGCAGCCCCAGCCATGTTAACGAGCAGTACTTC
>TRBD1|TRBV20-1|TRBJ1-2|few
CSAFGTGTNHHYGYTF
TGCAGTGCTTTTGGGACAGGGACCAACCACCACTATGGCTACACCTTC
>.|TRBV20-1|TRBJ1-1|once
CSARDPGPLSAEAFF
TGCAGTGCTAGAGATCCCGGACCCCTCTCCGCTGAAGCTTTCTTT
>.|TRBV27|TRBJ2-1|.
CASSLYGPGRVYNEQFF
TGTGCCAGCAGTTTATACGGTCCGGGACGGGTCTACAATGAGCAGTTCTTC
>.|TRBV7-2|TRBJ1-2|many
CASSLVRGNDGYTF
TGTGCCAGCAGCTTAGTAAGGGGAAATGATGGCTACACCTTC
>.|TRBV6-5|TRBJ1-1|.
CASSTMNTEAFF
TGTGCCAGCAGCACGATGAACACTGAAGCTTTCTTT
>.|TRBV29-1|TRBJ2-3|.
CSVQSDRFYTDTQYF
TGCAGCGTGCAATCCGACAGGTTTTACACAGATACGCAGTATTTT
>.|TRBV7-8|TRBJ1-2|.
CASSLFHSNYGYTF
TGTGCCAGCAGCTTATTCCACAGCAACTATGGCTACACCTTC
>.|TRBV28|TRBJ2-7|few
CASGLPGDFSYEQYF
TGTGCCAGCGGCCTCCCCGGTGACTTCTCCTACGAGCAGTACTTC
>TRBD2|TRBV5-6|TRBJ2-5|.
CASSLFGEGETQYF
TGTGCCAGCAGTCTTTTCGGGGAGGGAGAGACCCAGTACTTC
>TRBD1|TRBV4-1|TRBJ1-2|.
CASSQARDRGQHYGYTF
TGCGCCAGCAGCCAAGCCCGGGACAGGGGGCAGCACTATGGCTACACCTTC
>.|TRBV15|TRBJ1-5|once
CATSRVPPGNQPQHF
TGTGCCACCAGCAGAGTCCCCCCAGGGAATCAGCCCCAGCATTTT
>.|TRBV3-1|TRBJ2-5|.
CASSQGRYYSHNEQYF
TGTGCCAGCAGCCAAGGCAGGTACTACTCCCACAATGAGCAGTACTTC
>.|TRBV7-9|TRBJ2-7|.
CASSSKEAPYEQYF
TGTGCCAGCAGCTCAAAGGAGGCCCCCTACGAGCAGTACTTC
>TRBD2|TRBV28|TRBJ2-1|.
CASSFGTSGGPSEQFF
TGTGCCAGCAGTTTCGGGACTAGCGGGGGGCCCAGTGAGCAGTTCTTC
>TRBD2|TRBV11-1|TRBJ2-2|few
CASSLIVGPTLAGGPSTGELFF
TGTGCCAGCAGCTTAATTGTCGGACCGACACTAGCGGGGGGGCCAAGCACCGGGGAGCTGTTTTTT